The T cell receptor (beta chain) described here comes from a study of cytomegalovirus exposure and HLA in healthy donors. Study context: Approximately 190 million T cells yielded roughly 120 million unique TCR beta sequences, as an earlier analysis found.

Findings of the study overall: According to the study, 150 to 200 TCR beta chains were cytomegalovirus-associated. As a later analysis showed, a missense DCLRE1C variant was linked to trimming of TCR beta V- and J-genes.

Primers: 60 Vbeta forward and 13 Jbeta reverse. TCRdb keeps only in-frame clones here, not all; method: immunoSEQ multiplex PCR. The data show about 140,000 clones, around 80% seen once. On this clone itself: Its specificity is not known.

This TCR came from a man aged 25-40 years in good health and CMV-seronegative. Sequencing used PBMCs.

The CDR3 DNA is TGTGCCAGCGACCAGTCCCCCGGCAGGGACTATGGCTACACCTTC. This codes for CASDQSPGRDYGYTF. The chain combines TRBV13 with TRBJ1-2; perhaps TRBD1 as D (5 bases). This CDR3 has 15 amino acids. Trimming left V 8 bases short and J 3 bases short, with 19 bases between. Germline V gene data show CDR1 as PRHDT and CDR2 as FYEKMQ (reference sequence).